Following are 9 T cell receptor beta chains from one sample sequenced in a study of shared clonotypes between healthy human individuals. The method was immunoSEQ multiplex PCR; TCRdb's version includes in-frame clones alone and lacks a portion of them. The sample consists of approximately 2.3 million clones, just over 90% of them appearing once. The source material was naive CD4+ T cells from PBMCs. Indicated subset: CD45RA+ positively selected. Receptors originate from a man younger than 35 in good health. Some clones in this sample may be carry-over from other donors' samples.

The chain carries TRBV6-5 and TRBJ1-2; D may be TRBD1 (5 bases). The CDR3 runs to 12 residues. Looked up from germline, CDR1 is MNHEY and CDR2 is SVGAGI. V lost 8 bases and J 8 bases, leaving 15 bases between the germline ends. As DNA, the CDR3 is TGTGCCAGCCGAGGCGGGGCATGGGGCTACACCTTC. Protein: CASRGGAWGYTF.

The chain combines TRBV15 with TRBJ1-4; D is unclear. V dropped 1 base and J dropped 3 bases, with 9 bases sitting between them. CDR3 length: 15 residues. Germline CDR1 LNHNV, CDR2 YYDKDF (reference sequence). The CDR3 region is CATSRVGLPNEKLFF. The CDR3 coding sequence is TGTGCCACCAGCAGAGTGGGGTTGCCTAATGAAAAACTGTTTTTT.

This clone was detected once. The CDR3 DNA is TGTGCCACCAGCAGAGGCGGGACAGCCTACAATGAGCAGTTCTTC. This translates into CATSRGGTAYNEQFF. The chain combines TRBV15 with TRBJ2-1; TRBD1 might be the D (7 bases). The CDR3 length is 15 residues. Between the trimmed V and J ends, which lost 1 base and 2 bases, there was a span of 9 bases. Germline V lookup: CDR1 LNHNV, CDR2 YYDKDF (reference sequence).

This clone appeared a single time. The chain links TRBV7-9 to TRBJ1-1; no clear D gene. The length of the CDR3 is 13 residues. From germline, CDR1 is SEHNR and CDR2 FQNEAQ (reference sequence). V lost 4 bases to trimming and J lost 0 bases, with 6 bases between them. Here the CDR3 DNA reads TGTGCCAGCAGCTCACCAATGAACACTGAAGCTTTCTTT. It is translated as CASSSPMNTEAFF.

In nucleotides, the CDR3 is TGTGCCAGCAGCTTAGAGGGTTGGGCTAGCGGGACCGTCAAAAACATTCAGTACTTC. Encoded protein: CASSLEGWASGTVKNIQYF. V usage is TRBV7-8 and J usage is TRBJ2-4, with 9 bases aligning to TRBD2. The CDR3 contains 19 residues. The germline CDR1 and CDR2 sequences are SGHVS and FQNEAQ. V was pared by 1 base and J by 3 bases, with 13 bases of the junction left unmatched.

The chain carries TRBV7-9 and TRBJ1-5; D may be TRBD1 (5 bases). V shed 3 bases and J shed 0 bases, with 15 bases lying between them. Germline assignment: CDR1 SEHNR and CDR2 FQNEAQ (reference sequence). The CDR3 has 17 residues. The CDR3 region has the DNA TGTGCCAGCAGCTTGGGGCAGGGAAGCTATAGCAATCAGCCCCAGCATTTT. Protein product: CASSLGQGSYSNQPQHF.

The chain is built from TRBV7-8 and TRBJ2-5; tentatively, D is TRBD1 or TRBD2 (5 bases each). Trimming shortened V by 5 bases and J by 3 bases, and 16 bases separated the two germline ends. The CDR3 has 15 amino acids. Germline CDR1 and CDR2: SGHVS and FQNEAQ. CDR3: CASSHGTKWEETQYF. CDR3 nucleotides: TGTGCCAGCAGCCATGGGACCAAGTGGGAAGAGACCCAGTACTTC.

The chain is built from TRBV28 and TRBJ2-1, with TRBD2 matching 10 bases. The CDR3 covers 15 residues. The germline CDR1 and CDR2 sequences are MDHEN and SYDVKM. Losses at the gene ends were 7 bases for V and 4 bases for J; bases not matched to a gene: 7. CDR3 in amino acids: CASTLGLARYNEQFF. In DNA form, the CDR3 reads TGTGCCAGCACCTTGGGACTAGCGAGATACAATGAGCAGTTCTTC.

The chain uses TRBV14 and TRBJ2-1; a possible D gene is TRBD2 (5 bases). The CDR3 sequence is 15 residues long. CDR1 and CDR2 (germline): SGHDN, FVKESK. Trimming cost V 1 base and J 4 bases, with 11 bases left between them. The CDR3 spells CASSQGQRGYNEQFF. The CDR3 nucleotides are TGTGCCAGCAGCCAAGGGCAACGAGGGTACAATGAGCAGTTCTTC. The complete variable domain, with remaining parts taken from reference TRBV14 and TRBJ2-1, reads EAGVTQFPSHSVIEKGQTVTLRCDPISGHDNLYWYRRVMGKEIKFLLHFVKESKQDESGMPNNRFLAERTGGTYSTLKVQPAELEDSGVYFCASSQGQRGYNEQFFGPGTRLTVL.